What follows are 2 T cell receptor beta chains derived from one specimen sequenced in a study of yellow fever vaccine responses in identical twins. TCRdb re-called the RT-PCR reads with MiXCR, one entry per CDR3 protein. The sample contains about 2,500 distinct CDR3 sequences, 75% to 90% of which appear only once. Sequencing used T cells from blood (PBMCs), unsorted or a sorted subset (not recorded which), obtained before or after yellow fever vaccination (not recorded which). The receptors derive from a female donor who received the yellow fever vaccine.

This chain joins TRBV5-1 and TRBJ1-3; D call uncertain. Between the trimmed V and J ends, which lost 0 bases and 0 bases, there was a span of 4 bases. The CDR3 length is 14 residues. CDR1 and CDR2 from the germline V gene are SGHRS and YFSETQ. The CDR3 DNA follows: TGCGCCAGCAGCTTGGGGAGCTCTGGAAACACCATATATTTT. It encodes CASSLGSSGNTIYF.

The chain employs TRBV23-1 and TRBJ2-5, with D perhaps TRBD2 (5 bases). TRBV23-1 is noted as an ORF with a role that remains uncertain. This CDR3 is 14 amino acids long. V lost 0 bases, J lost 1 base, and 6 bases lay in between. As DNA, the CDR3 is TGCGCCAGCAGTCAATCGGCGGGCCAAGAGACCCAGTACTTC. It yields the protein CASSQSAGQETQYF.